Detailed here is one TCR beta chain. Antigen specificity is unknown. This CDR3 region has 14 residues. Tagging with unique molecular identifiers was a feature of the TCR beta cDNA libraries. With about 0.95 to 10 million T cells as the source, a few hundred thousand cDNA molecules resulted. MiXCR was run by TCRdb on the PCR reads, yielding one entry per CDR3 protein. Here the sample spans about 460,000 distinct CDR3 sequences, 45% being singletons. This record belongs to a study of post-analysis software for immune sequencing data. Study outcomes and limitations: In patients, TRBV5-6, TRBV5-1 and TRBV20-1 belonged to four or five TRBV segments found more frequently than in controls. There was significantly lower normalized Chao1 diversity in multiple sclerosis patients than in controls. F measure clustering grouped samples strongly by preparation batch.

The receptor was isolated from a girl between 10 and 17 years old with multiple sclerosis. The rearrangement links TRBV21-1 to TRBJ2-7; whether TRBD1, the table's D call, matches the DNA was not checked. TRBV21-1 is given as a pseudogene. The sample taken for sequencing was blood. DNA of the CDR3: TGTGCCAGCAGCAACCGGAAAGGGAACTACGAGCAGTACTTC. Amino acid sequence: CASSNRKGNYEQYF.